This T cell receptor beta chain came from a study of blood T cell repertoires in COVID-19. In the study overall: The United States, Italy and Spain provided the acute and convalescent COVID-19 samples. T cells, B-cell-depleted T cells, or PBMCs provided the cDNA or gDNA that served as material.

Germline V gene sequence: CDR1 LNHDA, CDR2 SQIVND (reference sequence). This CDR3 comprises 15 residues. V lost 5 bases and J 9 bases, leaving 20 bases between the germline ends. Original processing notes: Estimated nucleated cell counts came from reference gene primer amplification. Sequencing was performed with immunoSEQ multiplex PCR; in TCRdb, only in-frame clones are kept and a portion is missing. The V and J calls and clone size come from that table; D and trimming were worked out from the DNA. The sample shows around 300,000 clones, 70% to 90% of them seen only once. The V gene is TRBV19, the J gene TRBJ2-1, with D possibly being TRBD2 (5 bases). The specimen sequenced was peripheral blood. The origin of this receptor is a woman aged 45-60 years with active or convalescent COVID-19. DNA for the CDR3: TGTGCCAGTAGTGGGTCGAGGGCGCGTTGGGGTGAGCAGTTCTTC. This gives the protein CASSGSRARWGEQFF.